This T cell receptor (delta chain) was profiled in a study of gamma-delta T cells after stem cell transplantation. TCRdb processed the RT-PCR reads again with the CATT caller. The table includes 9,000 to 13,000 delta-chain clones, 1.3% detected once. With V trimmed by 5 bases and J by 0 bases, 12 bases remained unmatched. Germline V gene data show CDR1 as TSWWSYY and CDR2 as QGS. The length of the CDR3 is 18 residues. The receptor was isolated from a human donor. It is not recorded whose cells these are; they may come from a transplant donor. The sequenced material came from gamma-delta T cells. V is TRDV1 and J is TRDJ1, with 10 positions matching TRDD3. The CDR3 sequence: CALGSEHGGIRYTDKLIF. CDR3 in DNA: TGTGCTCTTGGGAGCGAACACGGGGGGATACGGTACACCGATAAACTCATCTTT.